This T cell receptor (beta chain) was observed in a study of T-cell reconstitution after alpha-beta-depleted transplantation in children. A library of TCRbeta sequences, prepared with unique molecular identifiers, was generated. TCRdb used MiXCR to reprocess the PCR reads, holding one entry per CDR3 protein. The table has around 440,000 distinct CDR3 sequences, roughly a tenth seen once. Study conclusions and caveats: Expanded graft clones, several hundred of them, were reportedly the source of alpha-beta T cells about two months after transplant. After one year, T-cell counts and TCRbeta diversity mostly came from new T cells. Surviving recipient T cells and thymic progenitors accounted for the high day-60 TCRbeta diversity observed in some patients.

This clonotype was detected many times. Its matching antigen is unknown. V gave up 2 bases and J gave up 4 bases, with 11 bases separating them. This CDR3 has 14 residues. The germline V gene has CDR1 SEHNR and CDR2 FQNEAQ (reference sequence). Sequences were derived from PBMCs, sampled before TCRalphabeta/CD19-depleted stem cell transplant. This receptor was taken from a child aged 2-15 years with inherited bone marrow failure, due to receive a stem cell transplant. The chain couples TRBV7-9 to TRBJ1-1; D gene unclear. The CDR3 bases are TGTGCCAGCAGCTTATTAACTGTCGGCACTGAAGCTTTCTTT. As protein: CASSLLTVGTEAFF.